The 16 T cell receptor beta chains below come from one sample, sequenced in a study of neurological immune-mediated disorders. One entry per CDR3 protein, called by TCRdb with MiXCR from the 5' RACE reads. The sample contains 50,000 or so distinct CDR3 sequences, about an eighth of which appear only once. Sequencing used PBMCs. The receptors here all came from a man aged 55 to 70 in good health.

This clonotype was seen many times. This chain uses TRBV29-1 with TRBJ2-5; D call uncertain. Germline-derived CDR1 and CDR2 are SQVTM and ANQGSEA. The V end was cut by 1 base, the J end by 5 bases, with 14 bases between. The CDR3 runs 14 residues. CDR3 bases: TGCAGCGTTGAAGTAACGAGGCCTGGGGAGACCCAGTACTTC. Amino acid sequence: CSVEVTRPGETQYF.

This clonotype was counted between two and nine times. The J gene is TRBJ1-2, the V gene TRBV7-2, with 7 bases that match TRBD1. Germline V gene sequence: CDR1 SGHTA, CDR2 FQGNSA. V shed 4 bases and J 3 bases; nucleotides not matched to a gene: 5. CDR3 length: 14 residues. The DNA of the CDR3 is TGTGCCAGCAGCTCCCAACAGGGGTACTATGGCTACACCTTC. Encoded protein: CASSSQQGYYGYTF.

This clonotype is medium-sized (0.01 to 0.1%) by share. The J gene is TRBJ2-6, the V gene TRBV4-3; maybe TRBD2 (5 bases). The germline gives CDR1 LGHNA, CDR2 YSLEER. Trimming stripped 4 bases from V and 1 base from J, with 11 bases between. There are 16 residues in the CDR3. The DNA of the CDR3 is TGCGCCAGCAGCCCGTCAGAGGGATCTGGGGCCAACGTCCTGACTTTC. It specifies CASSPSEGSGANVLTF.

This chain uses TRBV4-3 with TRBJ1-6; D is unresolved. CDR3 length: 15 amino acids. With 3 bases removed from V and 3 bases from J, the gap between germline ends came to 9 bases. Germline values: CDR1 LGHNA, CDR2 YSLEER. The CDR3 loop is CASSHGTVYNSPLHF. CDR3 sequence (DNA): TGCGCCAGCAGCCATGGAACAGTCTATAATTCACCCCTCCACTTT.

This clonotype was counted at least ten times. V gene TRBV10-2 combines with J gene TRBJ2-1; D assignment may be TRBD1 or TRBD2 (5 bases each). CDR3 length: 14 residues. CDR1 is WSHSY and CDR2 is SAAADI in the germline V gene. Trimming left V 8 bases short and J 10 bases short, with 21 bases between. In DNA form, the CDR3 reads TGCGCCAGCCTAGGGACCCCCCTGGTCGCGGAGCAGTTCTTC. It codes for CASLGTPLVAEQFF.

A word on this clonotype: Sequence at one end of the junction differs from germline and may be a read error. CDR3 nucleotides: TGTGTCATCAGGCCCACGGGGGGAAGAGATACGCAGTATTTT. This codes for CVIRPTGGRDTQYF. This chain joins TRBV10-3 and TRBJ2-3, with TRBD2 identical over 7 bases. Germline values: CDR1 ENHRY, CDR2 SYGVKD. The CDR3 loop spans 14 amino acids.

The rearrangement links TRBV27 to TRBJ2-3, with 13 bases lining up with TRBD2. From germline, CDR1 is MNHEY and CDR2 SMNVEV (reference sequence). After removal of 6 bases from V and 0 bases from J, the junction contained 6 bases not matched to a gene. The CDR3 has 17 residues. CDR3 residues: CASRPGLAGASTDTQYF. The CDR3 nucleotides are TGTGCCAGCAGACCCGGACTAGCGGGGGCTAGCACAGATACGCAGTATTTT.

This clonotype was observed at least ten times. In nucleotides, the CDR3 is TGCAGTGCTCGGGCTAGCGGCACCTACGAGCAGTACTTC. Amino acids: CSARASGTYEQYF. The chain uses TRBV20-1 and TRBJ2-7; 7 bases agree with TRBD2. Germline CDR1 and CDR2: DFQATT and SNEGSKA (reference sequence). The CDR3 extends over 13 amino acids. The trim removed 5 bases at V and 2 bases at J, leaving 6 bases unmatched.

This rearrangement joins TRBV7-2 to TRBJ2-5; no clear D gene. Germline loops: CDR1 SGHTA, CDR2 FQGNSA. Trimming stripped 3 bases from V and 5 bases from J, with 16 bases between. CDR3 length equals 15 residues. Here the CDR3 DNA reads TGTGCCAGCAGCTTCCAACTTGGGTACGCGGAGACCCAGTACTTC. It encodes CASSFQLGYAETQYF.

At least ten counts were recorded for this clonotype. The chain links TRBV7-9 to TRBJ2-2; D is uncertain. The CDR3 length is 16 residues. Germline-derived CDR1 and CDR2 are SEHNR and FQNEAQ (reference sequence). Trimming took 1 base from V and 0 from J, leaving 9 bases between them. This chain's CDR3 is CASSLVPRANTGELFF. The CDR3, as DNA: TGTGCCAGCAGCTTAGTCCCCAGAGCGAACACCGGGGAGCTGTTTTTT.

This clonotype has ten or more counts. V is TRBV6-5 and J is TRBJ1-6; D gene uncertain. Germline assignment: CDR1 MNHEY and CDR2 SVGAGI. The CDR3 consists of 13 residues. The V and J ends lost 0 bases and 9 bases respectively, with 6 bases between them. CDR3 residues: CASSYSAASPLHF. CDR3 DNA sequence: TGTGCCAGCAGTTACTCTGCAGCTTCACCCCTCCACTTT.

This clonotype was recorded many times. The rearrangement uses TRBV20-1 and TRBJ1-5, with D tentatively TRBD1 (6 bases). Trimming left V 4 bases short and J 0 bases short, with 10 bases between. The length of the CDR3 is 14 residues. Germline V CDR1 and CDR2: DFQATT, SNEGSKA (reference sequence). The CDR3 is CSATQGSSNQPQHF. DNA of the CDR3: TGCAGTGCTACACAGGGTAGTAGCAATCAGCCCCAGCATTTT.

This sequence joins TRBV20-1 and TRBJ1-5; possible D gene TRBD1, 6 bases. The germline V gene encodes CDR1 DFQATT and CDR2 SNEGSKA (reference sequence). Trimming cost V 1 base and J 5 bases, with 12 bases left between them. The CDR3 has 14 residues. The CDR3 reads CSARAAGGDQPQHF. As DNA, the CDR3 is TGCAGTGCTAGAGCCGCGGGGGGCGATCAGCCCCAGCATTTT.

This clonotype was recorded many times. J is TRBJ2-2 and V is TRBV7-8; no definite D call. Germline assignment: CDR1 SGHVS and CDR2 FQNEAQ. The CDR3 extends over 14 amino acids. V lost 0 bases and J 1 base, leaving 3 bases between the germline ends. The CDR3 sequence is CASSLAQNTGELFF. As DNA, the CDR3 is TGTGCCAGCAGCTTAGCACAGAACACCGGGGAGCTGTTTTTT.

There are many counts of this clonotype. J is TRBJ2-3 and V is TRBV5-1; 7 positions agree with TRBD2. The CDR3 runs to 13 residues. The trim removed 4 bases at V and 4 bases at J, leaving 3 bases unmatched. Germline V gene lookup returns CDR1 SGHRS and CDR2 YFSETQ. In DNA form, the CDR3 reads TGCGCCAGCAGCGATGGACTAGCAGATACGCAGTATTTT. This gives the protein CASSDGLADTQYF. Drawing the rest from reference TRBV5-1 and TRBJ2-3, the complete variable domain is KAGVTQTPRYLIKTRGQQVTLSCSPISGHRSVSWYQQTPGQGLQFLFEYFSETQRNKGNFPGRFSGRQFSNSRSEMNVSTLELGDSALYLCASSDGLADTQYFGPGTRLTVL.

In its sample, this clonotype was seen many times. V usage is TRBV5-1 and J usage is TRBJ1-5, with TRBD1 identical over 7 bases. CDR1 is SGHRS, CDR2 YFSETQ, per germline. Trimming at V came to 4 bases and at J to 6 bases, leaving 7 bases not matched to a gene. The CDR3 spans 14 residues. CDR3 bases: TGCGCCAGCAGCAGGAGACAGGGCGCTCAGCCCCAGCATTTT. It codes for CASSRRQGAQPQHF.